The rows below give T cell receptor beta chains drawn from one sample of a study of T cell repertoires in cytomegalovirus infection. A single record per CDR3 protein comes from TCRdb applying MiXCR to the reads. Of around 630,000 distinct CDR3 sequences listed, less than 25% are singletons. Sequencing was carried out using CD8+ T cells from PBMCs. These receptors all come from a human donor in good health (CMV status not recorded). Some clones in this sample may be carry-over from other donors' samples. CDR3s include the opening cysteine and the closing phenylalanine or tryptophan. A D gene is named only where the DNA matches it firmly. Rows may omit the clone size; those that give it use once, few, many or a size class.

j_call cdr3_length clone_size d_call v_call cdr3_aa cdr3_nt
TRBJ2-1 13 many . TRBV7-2 CASSLTANNEQFF TGTGCCAGCAGCTTAACGGCAAACAATGAGCAGTTCTTC
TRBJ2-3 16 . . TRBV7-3 CASSQHHRPSTDTQYF TGTGCCAGCAGCCAGCACCATCGGCCTAGCACAGATACGCAGTATTTT
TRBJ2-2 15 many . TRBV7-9 CASTPKGQNTGELFF TGTGCCAGCACACCAAAGGGGCAGAACACCGGGGAGCTGTTTTTT
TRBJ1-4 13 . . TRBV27 CASSLTPLSRLFF TGTGCCAGCAGTCTTACCCCCTTGAGCCGGCTGTTTTTT
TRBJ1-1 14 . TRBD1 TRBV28 CASSLLPGGTEAFF TGTGCCAGCAGTTTATTGCCAGGGGGCACTGAAGCTTTCTTT
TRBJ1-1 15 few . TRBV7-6 CASSSSSGGGTEAFF TGTGCCAGCAGCTCTAGTTCTGGGGGGGGGACTGAAGCTTTCTTT
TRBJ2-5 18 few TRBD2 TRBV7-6 CASSSGGGVAGDQETQYF TGTGCCAGCAGCTCCGGGGGAGGGGTTGCTGGGGACCAAGAGACCCAGTACTTC
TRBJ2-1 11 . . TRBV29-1 CSVQGGGEQFF TGCAGCGTACAGGGGGGGGGTGAGCAGTTCTTC
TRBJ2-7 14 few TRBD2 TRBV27 CASSTAGGIYEQYF TGTGCCAGCAGTACGGCGGGGGGGATTTACGAGCAGTACTTC
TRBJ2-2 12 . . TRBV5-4 CAIRADTVELFF TGTGCCATCCGGGCGGACACCGTGGAGCTGTTTTTT
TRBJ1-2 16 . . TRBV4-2 CASSQDIAGMNYGYTF TGTGCCAGCAGCCAAGATATAGCCGGGATGAACTATGGCTACACCTTC
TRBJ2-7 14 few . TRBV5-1 CATRDPSTDPEQYF TGCGCCACCAGGGACCCATCGACGGACCCCGAGCAGTACTTC
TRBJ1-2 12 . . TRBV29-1 CSAGRQGFGYTF TGCAGCGCCGGACGGCAGGGGTTTGGCTACACCTTC
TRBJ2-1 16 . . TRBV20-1 CSARAGGPSTYNEQFF TGCAGTGCTAGAGCGGGGGGCCCTAGCACCTACAATGAGCAGTTCTTC
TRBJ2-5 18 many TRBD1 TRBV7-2 CASSLYAPGTVGEETQYF TGTGCCAGCAGCTTATACGCCCCCGGGACAGTCGGGGAAGAGACCCAGTACTTC
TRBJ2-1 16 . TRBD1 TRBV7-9 CASSSSPGQADNEQFF TGTGCCAGCAGCTCTTCCCCGGGACAGGCAGACAATGAGCAGTTCTTC
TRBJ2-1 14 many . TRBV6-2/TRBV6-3 CASSYLGGASEQFF TGTGCCAGCAGTTACTTAGGGGGTGCCAGTGAGCAGTTCTTC
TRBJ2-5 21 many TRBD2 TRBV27 CASSFWARTGSLAGRQETQYF TGTGCCAGCAGTTTCTGGGCTAGGACCGGCTCGCTAGCGGGGCGTCAAGAGACCCAGTACTTC
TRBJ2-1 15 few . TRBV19 CASSIEQGGRNEQFF TGTGCCAGTAGTATAGAACAGGGTGGAAGAAATGAGCAGTTCTTC
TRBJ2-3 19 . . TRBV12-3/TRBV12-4 CASRTILRPGTNQADTQYF TGTGCCAGCAGGACGATACTCCGGCCTGGGACAAACCAGGCAGATACGCAGTATTTT
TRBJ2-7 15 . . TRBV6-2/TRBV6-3 CASSSARGARYEQYF TGTGCCAGCAGTTCCGCTCGGGGGGCCAGGTACGAGCAGTACTTC
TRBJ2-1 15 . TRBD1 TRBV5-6 CASSLKGTGLNEQFF TGTGCCAGCAGCTTGAAAGGGACAGGCCTCAATGAGCAGTTCTTC
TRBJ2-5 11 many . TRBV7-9 CASSSRGTQYF TGTGCCAGCAGCTCTAGGGGTACCCAGTACTTC
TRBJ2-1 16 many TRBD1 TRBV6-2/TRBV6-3 CASSSPGQGWYNEQFF TGTGCCAGCAGTTCCCCGGGACAGGGCTGGTACAATGAGCAGTTCTTC
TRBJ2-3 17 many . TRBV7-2 CASSFRWGAGLTDTQYF TGTGCCAGCAGCTTTAGGTGGGGGGCAGGGCTCACAGATACGCAGTATTTT
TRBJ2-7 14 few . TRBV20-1 CSAAPGIRTYEQYF TGCAGTGCCGCCCCTGGGATTAGAACCTACGAGCAGTACTTC
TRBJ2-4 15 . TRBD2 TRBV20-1 CSARDREVIGDIQYF TGCAGTGCTAGAGATCGGGAGGTTATAGGGGACATTCAGTACTTC
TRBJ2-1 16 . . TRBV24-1 CATSDYLTPSYNEQFF TGTGCCACCAGTGATTACCTCACCCCGTCCTACAATGAGCAGTTCTTC
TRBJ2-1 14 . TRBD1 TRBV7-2 CASSIGTGMNEQFF TGTGCCAGCAGCATCGGGACAGGGATGAATGAGCAGTTCTTC
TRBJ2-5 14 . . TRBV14 CASSQGGLLETQYF TGTGCCAGCAGCCAAGGAGGCCTGCTAGAGACCCAGTACTTC
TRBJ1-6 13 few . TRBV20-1 CSANGLADPPLHF TGCAGTGCTAATGGACTCGCCGACCCACCCCTCCACTTT
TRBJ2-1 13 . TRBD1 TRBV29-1 CSVQPGQVYEQFF TGCAGCGTCCAACCGGGACAGGTGTATGAGCAGTTCTTC
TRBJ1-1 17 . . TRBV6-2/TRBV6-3 CASTRPSSDVVNTEAFF TGTGCCAGCACCAGGCCCTCCTCAGACGTAGTGAACACTGAAGCTTTCTTT
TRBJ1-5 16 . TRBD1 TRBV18 CASSPPGTGGNQPQHF TGTGCCAGCTCACCACCCGGGACAGGGGGCAATCAGCCCCAGCATTTT
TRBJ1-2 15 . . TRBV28 CASTFASGGYYGYTF TGTGCCAGCACCTTCGCCTCGGGGGGGTACTATGGCTACACCTTC
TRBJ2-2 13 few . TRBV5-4 CASSPMGTGELFF TGTGCCAGCAGCCCTATGGGGACCGGGGAGCTGTTTTTT
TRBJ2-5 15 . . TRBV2 CARLKGAGYQETQYF TGTGCCAGGCTTAAGGGAGCCGGGTACCAAGAGACCCAGTACTTC
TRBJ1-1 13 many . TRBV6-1 CASSWNEGTEAFF TGTGCCAGCAGTTGGAACGAAGGAACTGAAGCTTTCTTT
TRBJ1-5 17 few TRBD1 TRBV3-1 CASSGGQDPYGNQPQHF TGTGCCAGCAGCGGGGGACAGGACCCTTATGGAAATCAGCCCCAGCATTTT
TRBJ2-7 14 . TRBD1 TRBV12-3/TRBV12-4 CAIGRGSGGYEQYF TGTGCCATAGGTAGGGGTTCAGGGGGCTACGAGCAGTACTTC
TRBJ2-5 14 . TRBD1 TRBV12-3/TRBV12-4 CASSPRDRRETQYF TGTGCCAGCAGTCCGAGGGACAGGAGGGAGACCCAGTACTTC
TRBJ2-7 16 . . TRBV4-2 CASSPKAGQLGCEQYF TGTGCCAGCAGCCCGAAGGCGGGACAGCTCGGCTGCGAGCAGTACTTC
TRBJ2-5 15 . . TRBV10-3 CATRPGHLNQETQYF TGTGCCACCCGACCGGGACACCTGAACCAAGAGACCCAGTACTTC
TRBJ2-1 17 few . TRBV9 CASSVAGTTFPYNEQFF TGTGCCAGCAGCGTAGCCGGGACAACTTTTCCATACAATGAGCAGTTCTTC
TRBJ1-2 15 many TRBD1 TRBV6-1 CASSRTGTSFYGYTF TGTGCCAGCAGCCGGACAGGGACGTCATTCTATGGCTACACCTTC
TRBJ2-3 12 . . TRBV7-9 CASSNTRSTQYF TGTGCCAGCAGCAACACCCGGTCTACGCAGTATTTT